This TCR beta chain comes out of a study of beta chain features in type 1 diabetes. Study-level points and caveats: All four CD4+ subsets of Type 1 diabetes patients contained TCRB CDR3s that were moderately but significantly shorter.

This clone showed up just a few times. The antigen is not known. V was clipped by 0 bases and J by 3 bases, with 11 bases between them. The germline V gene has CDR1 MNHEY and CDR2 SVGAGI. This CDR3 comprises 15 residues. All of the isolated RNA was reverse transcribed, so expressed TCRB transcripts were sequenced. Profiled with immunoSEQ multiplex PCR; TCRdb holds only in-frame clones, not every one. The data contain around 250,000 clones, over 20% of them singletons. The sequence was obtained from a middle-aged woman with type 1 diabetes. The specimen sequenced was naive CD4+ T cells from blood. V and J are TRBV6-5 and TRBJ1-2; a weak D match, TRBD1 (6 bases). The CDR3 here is CASSYSSGQYYGYTF. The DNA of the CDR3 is TGTGCCAGCAGTTACTCTTCTGGACAGTACTATGGCTACACCTTC.